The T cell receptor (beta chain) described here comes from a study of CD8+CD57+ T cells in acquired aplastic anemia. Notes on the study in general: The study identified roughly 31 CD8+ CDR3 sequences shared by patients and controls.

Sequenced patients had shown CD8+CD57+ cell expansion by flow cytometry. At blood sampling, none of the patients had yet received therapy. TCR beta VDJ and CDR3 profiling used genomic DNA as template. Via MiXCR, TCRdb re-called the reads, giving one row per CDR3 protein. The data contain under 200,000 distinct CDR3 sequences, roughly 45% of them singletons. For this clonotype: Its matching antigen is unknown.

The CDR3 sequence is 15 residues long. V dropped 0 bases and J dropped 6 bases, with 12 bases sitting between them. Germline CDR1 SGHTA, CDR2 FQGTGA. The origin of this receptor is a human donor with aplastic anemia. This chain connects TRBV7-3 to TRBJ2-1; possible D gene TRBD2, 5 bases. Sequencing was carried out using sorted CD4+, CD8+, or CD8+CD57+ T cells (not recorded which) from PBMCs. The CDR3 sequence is CASSLTRDPGNEQFF. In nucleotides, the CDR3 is TGTGCCAGCAGCTTAACCCGGGATCCAGGCAATGAGCAGTTCTTC.